The 29 T cell receptor beta chains below all came from one sample that was sequenced in a study of shared clonotypes between healthy human individuals. TCRdb's copy holds only in-frame clones and misses some; the assay was immunoSEQ multiplex PCR. In the table there are hundreds of thousands of clones, just over 95% of which are singletons. The naive CD8 population came from CD45RO-negative cells selected for CCR7, without terminally differentiated effector memory CD45RA+ cells. The sequencing input was naive CD8+ T cells sorted from blood. The receptors were gathered from a young man in good health.

This chain joins TRBV9 and TRBJ2-7, with TRBD2 matching 7 bases. Trimming removed 0 bases from V and 2 bases from J; junction bases left unmatched: 2. This CDR3 is 14 amino acids long. CDR1 and CDR2 from the germline V gene are SGDLS and YYNGEE. CDR3 residues: CASSVDSGAYEQYF. Written as DNA, the CDR3 is TGTGCCAGCAGCGTAGACAGCGGGGCCTACGAGCAGTACTTC.

The gene calls are TRBV6-5 and TRBJ2-2; perhaps TRBD1 as D (5 bases). Trimming pared 0 bases from V and 2 bases from J, leaving 10 bases between. The CDR3 totals 16 residues. CDR1 MNHEY and CDR2 SVGAGI come from the germline V gene. The CDR3 nucleotides read TGTGCCAGCAGTTACTCGGTAGGGGCCAACACCGGGGAGCTGTTTTTT. This encodes CASSYSVGANTGELFF.

The sample holds a few counts of this clone. The chain links TRBV7-9 to TRBJ1-1; no clear D. Germline-derived CDR1 and CDR2 are SEHNR and FQNEAQ (reference sequence). The CDR3 has 14 residues. The germline V and J ends were trimmed by 8 bases and 1 base, with 14 bases remaining between them. The CDR3 nucleotides are TGTGCCAGCCTAGGAGGACGGCCGAACACTGAAGCTTTCTTT. Its translation is CASLGGRPNTEAFF.

V usage is TRBV4-1 and J usage is TRBJ1-1; D is undetermined. This CDR3 has 13 amino acids. The germline V gene encodes CDR1 MGHRA and CDR2 YSYEKL. Trimming removed 2 bases at V and 3 bases at J, with 7 bases between. The CDR3 loop is CASSQYPDTEAFF. For the CDR3, the DNA is TGCGCCAGCAGCCAATATCCGGACACTGAAGCTTTCTTT.

Concerning this clone: The sample carries other DNA sequences with the same CDR3. The V gene is TRBV6-5, the J gene TRBJ2-3, with no clear D. Germline V gene lookup returns CDR1 MNHEY and CDR2 SVGAGI. This CDR3 is built from 13 residues. Trimming took 0 bases from V and 6 from J, leaving 7 bases between them. The chain's CDR3 is CASSYSKGDTQYF. The CDR3 DNA sequence: TGTGCCAGCAGTTACTCGAAGGGTGATACGCAGTATTTT.

The CDR3 here is CASSSPLAGGVNEQFF. CDR3 sequence (DNA): TGTGCCAGCAGCTCCCCGCTAGCGGGAGGTGTCAATGAGCAGTTCTTC. The J gene is TRBJ2-1, the V gene TRBV7-9; 11 bases align to TRBD2. Germline V CDR1 and CDR2: SEHNR, FQNEAQ (reference sequence). The CDR3 contains 16 residues. The junction had 8 bases not matched to a gene; V was cut back by 4 bases and J by 6 bases.

The genes are TRBV5-1 and TRBJ2-3; D is unclear. The germline V and J ends were trimmed by 4 bases and 2 bases, with 11 bases remaining between them. The CDR3 totals 14 residues. The V gene's germline CDR1 is SGHRS and CDR2 YFSETQ. CDR3: CASSPQWVTDTQYF. The DNA of the CDR3 is TGCGCCAGCAGCCCTCAGTGGGTCACAGATACGCAGTATTTT.

V is TRBV27 and J is TRBJ2-1; TRBD1 matches 9 bases. CDR3 length equals 16 residues. V was pared by 7 bases and J by 7 bases, with 14 bases of the junction left unmatched. Germline CDR1 MNHEY, CDR2 SMNVEV (reference sequence). As DNA, the CDR3 is TGTGCCAGCAAGGACACCGGGACAGGGACTTGGAATGAGCAGTTCTTC. It is translated as CASKDTGTGTWNEQFF.

The chain combines TRBV7-2 with TRBJ2-1; TRBD2 matches 11 bases. Germline CDR1 is SGHTA and CDR2 is FQGNSA. There are 15 residues in the CDR3. V lost 7 bases, J lost 10 bases, and 12 bases stayed unmatched. The CDR3 spells CASNTPLTSGNEQFF. CDR3 DNA: TGTGCCAGCAACACCCCATTGACTAGCGGGAACGAGCAGTTCTTC.

V and J are TRBV9 and TRBJ2-1, with D hard to call. This CDR3 is 17 amino acids long. Germline assignment: CDR1 SGDLS and CDR2 YYNGEE. V was trimmed by 0 bases and J by 7 bases, leaving 20 bases between them. CDR3 bases: TGTGCCAGCAGCGTAGCTTCAATTCCTAGGCCTAAGAATGAGCAGTTCTTC. Amino acid sequence: CASSVASIPRPKNEQFF.

The chain is built from TRBV29-1 and TRBJ2-2; no clear D. The CDR3 contains 11 residues. Germline V lookup: CDR1 SQVTM, CDR2 ANQGSEA. CDR3 coding DNA: TGCACCTCCCTATTTGCCGGGGAGCTGTTTTTT. This gives the protein CTSLFAGELFF.

This chain joins TRBV19 and TRBJ2-1; D remains ambiguous. Germline V gene data show CDR1 as LNHDA and CDR2 as SQIVND (reference sequence). The V and J ends lost 3 bases and 5 bases respectively, with 14 bases between them. The CDR3 totals 15 residues. DNA of the CDR3: TGTGCCAGTAGTATCTCTATCTACCGGAACAATGAGCAGTTCTTC. Translated: CASSISIYRNNEQFF.

The chain recombines TRBV9 with TRBJ2-1; 7 nucleotides match TRBD2. The V gene end was trimmed by 3 bases and the J gene end by 5 bases; junction bases not matched to a gene: 8. This CDR3 is built from 15 residues. Germline values: CDR1 SGDLS, CDR2 YYNGEE. As DNA, the CDR3 is TGTGCCAGCAGCGCAACGACTAGCCCCAACAATGAGCAGTTCTTC. Its translation: CASSATTSPNNEQFF. The full variable domain, completed using reference TRBV9 and TRBJ2-1, is DSGVTQTPKHLITATGQRVTLRCSPRSGDLSVYWYQQSLDQGLQFLIQYYNGEERAKGNILERFSAQQFPDLHSELNLSSLELGDSALYFCASSATTSPNNEQFFGPGTRLTVL.

The chain combines TRBV29-1 with TRBJ2-7; D is perhaps TRBD2 (6 bases). The length of the CDR3 is 13 residues. Trimming left V 5 bases short and J 2 bases short, with 13 bases between. Germline CDR1 reads SQVTM; CDR2 reads ANQGSEA. The CDR3, as DNA: TGCAGCGTTCATTGGCGGGGAACCTACGAGCAGTACTTC. The encoded protein is CSVHWRGTYEQYF.

The chain has TRBV6-5 and TRBJ1-2, with a weak D call TRBD1 (5 bases). CDR1 and CDR2 (germline): MNHEY, SVGAGI. The CDR3 is made up of 13 amino acids. The ends were cut back, 8 bases at V and 8 bases at J, with 18 bases in the middle. The CDR3 loop reads CASPGHPGDGYTF. CDR3 sequence (DNA): TGTGCCAGCCCAGGACATCCGGGGGACGGCTACACCTTC.

The V and J genes are TRBV9 and TRBJ2-2; 8 bases fit TRBD1. The junction had 6 bases not matched to a gene; V was cut back by 0 bases and J by 5 bases. Per germline, CDR1 SGDLS and CDR2 YYNGEE. The CDR3 extends over 16 amino acids. CDR3 residues: CASSVAPGGATGELFF. The CDR3 DNA follows: TGTGCCAGCAGCGTAGCGCCAGGGGGCGCAACCGGGGAGCTGTTTTTT. The full variable domain, its missing parts supplied by reference TRBV9 and TRBJ2-2, is DSGVTQTPKHLITATGQRVTLRCSPRSGDLSVYWYQQSLDQGLQFLIQYYNGEERAKGNILERFSAQQFPDLHSELNLSSLELGDSALYFCASSVAPGGATGELFFGEGSRLTVL.

The V call is TRBV9, the J call TRBJ2-1, with D perhaps TRBD1 (5 bases). Trimming took off 3 bases at V and 15 bases at J, with 13 bases between the two ends. CDR1 and CDR2 from the germline V gene are SGDLS and YYNGEE. This CDR3 spans 11 amino acids. CDR3 coding DNA: TGTGCCAGCAGCGGGCCCAGGGTATTGTTCTTC. This encodes CASSGPRVLFF.

The chain couples TRBV15 to TRBJ2-7, with D unresolved. This CDR3 spans 14 amino acids. V lost 0 bases to trimming and J lost 2 bases, with 8 bases between them. Germline values: CDR1 LNHNV, CDR2 YYDKDF (reference sequence). CDR3 sequence (DNA): TGTGCCACCAGCAGAGAGCATACAGCCTACGAGCAGTACTTC. Amino acid sequence: CATSREHTAYEQYF.

The chain employs TRBV9 and TRBJ1-2; TRBD1 matches at 7 bases. The germline gives CDR1 SGDLS, CDR2 YYNGEE. Trimming took 4 bases from V and 6 from J; bases not matched to a gene: 6. This CDR3 spans 13 amino acids. CDR3 DNA sequence: TGTGCCAGCAGCTTCTTTACAGGGGATGGCTACACCTTC. Residues: CASSFFTGDGYTF.

The chain has TRBV5-8 and TRBJ2-5; a possible D gene is TRBD1 (6 bases). Trimming removed 7 bases at V and 1 base at J, with 11 bases between. CDR1 and CDR2 (germline): SGHTS, YDEGEE. CDR3 size: 13 residues. CDR3 DNA: TGTGCCAGCTGTCACAGGGTCCAAGAGACCCAGTACTTC. Translated: CASCHRVQETQYF.

This clone was seen just once. The rearrangement uses TRBV27 and TRBJ2-7; 8 nucleotides match TRBD1. V dropped 6 bases and J dropped 0; count of bases not matched to a gene: 7. The germline V gene has CDR1 MNHEY and CDR2 SMNVEV (reference sequence). The CDR3 is 15 residues long. CDR3 DNA sequence: TGTGCCAGCAGGGGGACAGGTTTGAGCTCCTACGAGCAGTACTTC. This codes for CASRGTGLSSYEQYF.

This chain connects TRBV18 to TRBJ2-2, with D unresolved. The V and J ends lost 2 bases and 2 bases respectively, with 15 bases between them. The CDR3 runs 17 residues. Germline V gene data show CDR1 as KGHSH and CDR2 as LQKENI. The CDR3 here is CASSPMFGGANTGELFF. The CDR3 DNA reads TGTGCCAGCTCACCAATGTTTGGCGGAGCCAACACCGGGGAGCTGTTTTTT.

The rearrangement joins TRBV6-6 to TRBJ2-3, with 12 bases identical to TRBD2. In germline, CDR1 is MNHNY, CDR2 SVGAGI (reference sequence). J was trimmed by 5 bases and V by 7 bases; bases with no gene match: 4. This CDR3 region has 14 residues. CDR3: CASMTSGSRDTQYF. The CDR3 region has the DNA TGTGCCAGCATGACTAGCGGGAGTCGAGATACGCAGTATTTT.

V and J are TRBV5-1 and TRBJ2-7; 7 bases agree with TRBD1. Germline lookup yields CDR1 SGHRS and CDR2 YFSETQ. J lost 2 bases, V lost 3 bases, and 5 bases had no gene match. CDR3 size: 14 residues. The CDR3 protein is CASSSTGQTYEQYF. As DNA, the CDR3 is TGCGCCAGCAGCTCGACAGGGCAGACCTACGAGCAGTACTTC. The variable domain in full, completed from reference TRBV5-1 and TRBJ2-7, reads KAGVTQTPRYLIKTRGQQVTLSCSPISGHRSVSWYQQTPGQGLQFLFEYFSETQRNKGNFPGRFSGRQFSNSRSEMNVSTLELGDSALYLCASSSTGQTYEQYFGPGTRLTVT.

The rearrangement joins TRBV5-4 to TRBJ2-7; D remains unclear. The ends were cut back, 4 bases at V and 6 bases at J, with 11 bases in the middle. The CDR3 is 12 amino acids. CDR1 and CDR2 from the germline V gene are SGHNT and YYREEE (reference sequence). This chain's CDR3 is CASSSGPGEQYF. CDR3 nucleotide sequence: TGTGCCAGCAGCAGTGGGCCCGGCGAGCAGTACTTC.

The CDR3 DNA follows: TGTGCCAGCAGCTCGCGAGCGGGAGGTTCCAAATACGAGCAGTACTTC. Translated, it gives CASSSRAGGSKYEQYF. The rearrangement joins TRBV4-2 to TRBJ2-7; 9 bases align to TRBD2. Trimming removed 5 bases from V and 4 bases from J; junction bases left unmatched: 12. The CDR3 is 16 residues long. Germline loops: CDR1 LGHNA, CDR2 YNFKEQ.

The chain links TRBV6-5 to TRBJ2-1, with D perhaps TRBD2 (6 bases). The V end lost 2 bases, the J end lost 0 bases, and 8 bases lay between the germline ends. The CDR3 has 15 amino acids. Germline values: CDR1 MNHEY, CDR2 SVGAGI. In DNA, the CDR3 is TGTGCCAGCAGTTACGCAGCGGGCTCCTACAATGAGCAGTTCTTC. Its protein product is CASSYAAGSYNEQFF.

This rearrangement joins TRBV7-8 to TRBJ2-5; D is possibly TRBD2 (5 bases). The germline gives CDR1 SGHVS, CDR2 FQNEAQ. There are 15 residues in the CDR3. With 8 bases removed from V and 2 bases from J, the gap between germline ends came to 18 bases. The CDR3 protein is CASFREKGLQETQYF. In DNA form, the CDR3 reads TGTGCCAGCTTTAGGGAGAAAGGTTTACAAGAGACCCAGTACTTC.

This clone was detected a few times. This chain connects TRBV12-5 to TRBJ2-1, with 9 bases that match TRBD1. J gave up 6 bases and V 0 bases, and 6 bases lay outside the gene matches. CDR3 length: 16 residues. CDR1 LGHNT and CDR2 FRNRAP come from the germline V gene. CDR3 DNA: TGTGCTAGTGGTTTGGTACTATGGGACAGGGCCAATGAGCAGTTCTTC. This translates into CASGLVLWDRANEQFF.